This T cell receptor beta chain is from a study of T-cell memory formation after mild COVID-19. On the study more broadly: The TCR clusters were mostly specific to one donor. Study-level findings and limits: Pre-infection memory held some responding clones, suggesting pre-existing cross-reactive T cells responded.

Comment on this clonotype: Its antigen is unknown.

The germline V gene has CDR1 SGHTA and CDR2 FQGNSA. The CDR3 has 17 amino acids. The V end was cut by 1 base, the J end by 5 bases, with 20 bases between. From the 5' RACE reads, TCRdb called clonotypes with MiXCR, one entry per CDR3 protein. The data show a few hundred thousand distinct CDR3 sequences, approximately 21% seen once. The sample taken for sequencing was PBMCs or a T cell subset sorted from them (not recorded which). The rearrangement joins TRBV7-2 to TRBJ2-5; D might be TRBD2 (6 bases). The clonotype originates from an adult woman who had mild COVID-19 (a few samples of this study predate the infection). Cell type and time point are not known. The CDR3 DNA sequence: TGTGCCAGCAGCTTAGGAAAGGCTCTAGATGGGGGGGAGACCCAGTACTTC. This gives the protein CASSLGKALDGGETQYF.